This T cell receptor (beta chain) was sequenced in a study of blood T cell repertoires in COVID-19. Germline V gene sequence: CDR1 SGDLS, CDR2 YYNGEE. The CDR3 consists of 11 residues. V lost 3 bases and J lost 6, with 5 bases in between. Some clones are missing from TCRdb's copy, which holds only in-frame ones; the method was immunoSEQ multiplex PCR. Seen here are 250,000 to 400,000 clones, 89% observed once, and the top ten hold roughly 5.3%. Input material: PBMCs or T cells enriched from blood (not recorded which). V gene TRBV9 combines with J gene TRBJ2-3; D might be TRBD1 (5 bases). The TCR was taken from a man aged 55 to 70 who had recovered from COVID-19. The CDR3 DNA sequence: TGTGCCAGCAGCGAGGGGGATACGCAGTATTTT. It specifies CASSEGDTQYF.